One T cell receptor (beta chain) is described in this entry. What it binds is not known. The data belong to a study of PD-1 blockade in classical Hodgkin lymphoma. Study outcomes and limitations: Newly diagnosed patients had diversity similar to the baseline diversity of complete responders. Whatever underlies the repertoire differences (possibly disease activity or prior therapy) remains undefined. A significant rise in TCR diversity was seen by C4D1 for CD4+ cells but not for CD8+ cells.

As to time point: cycle 4 day 1 (C4D1), after five to seven weeks of nivolumab. Relapses following autologous stem cell transplantation were seen in all patients, with brentuximab vedotin exposure varying. Each best response was a complete response, a partial response or progressive disease. Trimming removed 4 bases from V and 2 bases from J; junction bases left unmatched: 12. This CDR3 has 16 residues. Germline CDR1 is SGHRS and CDR2 is YFSETQ. This table comes from immunoSEQ multiplex PCR, and its TCRdb copy is limited to in-frame clones, with some not included. The sample records 90,000 to 100,000 clones, around 80% being singletons.

The sequencing used peripheral blood mononuclear cells (PBMCs), collected before the fourth cycle of nivolumab. The origin of this receptor is a human donor with classical Hodgkin lymphoma. The chain is built from TRBV5-1 and TRBJ2-7; TRBD1 matches 7 bases. The CDR3 bases are TGCGCCAGCAGCCATCCTTCCCAGGGGGTTCCCTACGAGCAGTACTTC. Protein sequence: CASSHPSQGVPYEQYF. Filled out from reference TRBV5-1 and TRBJ2-7, the complete variable domain reads KAGVTQTPRYLIKTRGQQVTLSCSPISGHRSVSWYQQTPGQGLQFLFEYFSETQRNKGNFPGRFSGRQFSNSRSEMNVSTLELGDSALYLCASSHPSQGVPYEQYFGPGTRLTVT.